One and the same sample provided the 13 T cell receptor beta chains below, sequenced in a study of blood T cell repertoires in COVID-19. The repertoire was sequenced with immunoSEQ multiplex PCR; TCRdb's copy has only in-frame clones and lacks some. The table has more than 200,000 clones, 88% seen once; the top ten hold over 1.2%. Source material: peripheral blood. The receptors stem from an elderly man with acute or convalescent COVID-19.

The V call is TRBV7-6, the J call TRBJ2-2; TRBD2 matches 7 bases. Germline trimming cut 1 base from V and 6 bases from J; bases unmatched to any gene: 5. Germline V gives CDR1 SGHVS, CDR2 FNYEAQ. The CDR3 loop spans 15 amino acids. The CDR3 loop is CASSLGASGSGELFF. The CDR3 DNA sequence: TGTGCCAGCAGCTTAGGGGCTAGCGGATCCGGGGAGCTGTTTTTT.

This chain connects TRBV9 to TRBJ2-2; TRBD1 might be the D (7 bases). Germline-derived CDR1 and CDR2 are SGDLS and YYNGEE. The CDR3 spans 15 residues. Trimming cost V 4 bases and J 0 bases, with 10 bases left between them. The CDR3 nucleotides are TGTGCCAGCAGCACAGGGGAGGCGAACACCGGGGAGCTGTTTTTT. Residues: CASSTGEANTGELFF.

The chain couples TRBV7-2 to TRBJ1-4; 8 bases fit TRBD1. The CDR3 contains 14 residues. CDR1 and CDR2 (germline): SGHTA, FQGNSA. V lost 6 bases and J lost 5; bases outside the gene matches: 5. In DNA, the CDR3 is TGTGCCAGCAGTGTGGACAGGGCGAATGAAAAACTGTTTTTT. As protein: CASSVDRANEKLFF.

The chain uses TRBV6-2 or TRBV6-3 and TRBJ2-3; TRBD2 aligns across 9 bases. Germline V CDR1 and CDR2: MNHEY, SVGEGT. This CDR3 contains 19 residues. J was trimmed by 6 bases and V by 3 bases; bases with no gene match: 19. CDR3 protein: CASSYYHPGIAGVSDTQYF. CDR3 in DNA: TGTGCCAGCAGTTATTATCACCCTGGGATAGCGGGAGTGTCCGATACGCAGTATTTT.

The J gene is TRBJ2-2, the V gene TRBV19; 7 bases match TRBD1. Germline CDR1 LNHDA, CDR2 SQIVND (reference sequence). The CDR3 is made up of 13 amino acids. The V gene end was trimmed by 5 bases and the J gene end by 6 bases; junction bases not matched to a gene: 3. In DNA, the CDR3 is TGTGCCAGTAGTCCCACAGGGGCCGGGGAGCTGTTTTTT. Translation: CASSPTGAGELFF. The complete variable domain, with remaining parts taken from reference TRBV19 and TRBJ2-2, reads DGGITQSPKYLFRKEGQNVTLSCEQNLNHDAMYWYRQDPGQGLRLIYYSQIVNDFQKGDIAEGYSVSREKKESFPLTVTSAQKNPTAFYLCASSPTGAGELFFGEGSRLTVL.

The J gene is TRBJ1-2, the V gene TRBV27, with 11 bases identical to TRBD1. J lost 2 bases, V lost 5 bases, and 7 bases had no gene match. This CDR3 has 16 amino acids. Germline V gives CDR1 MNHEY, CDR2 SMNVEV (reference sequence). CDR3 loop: CASSAGTGGMNYGYTF. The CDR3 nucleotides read TGTGCCAGCAGTGCCGGGACAGGGGGTATGAACTATGGCTACACCTTC.

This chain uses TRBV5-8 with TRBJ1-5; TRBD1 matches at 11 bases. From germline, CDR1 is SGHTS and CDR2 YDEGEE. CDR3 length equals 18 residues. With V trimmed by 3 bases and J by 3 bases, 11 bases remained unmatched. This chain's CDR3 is CASSSSKGTGGSNQPQHF. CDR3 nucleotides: TGTGCCAGCAGCTCCTCAAAGGGGACAGGGGGGTCCAATCAGCCCCAGCATTTT.

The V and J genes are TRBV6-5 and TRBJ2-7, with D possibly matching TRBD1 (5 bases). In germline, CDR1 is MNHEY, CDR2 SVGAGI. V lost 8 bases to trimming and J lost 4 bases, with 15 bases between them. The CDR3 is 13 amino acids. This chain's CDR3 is CASRSKGLYEQYF. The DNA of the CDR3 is TGTGCCAGCCGCAGCAAGGGGCTTTACGAGCAGTACTTC.

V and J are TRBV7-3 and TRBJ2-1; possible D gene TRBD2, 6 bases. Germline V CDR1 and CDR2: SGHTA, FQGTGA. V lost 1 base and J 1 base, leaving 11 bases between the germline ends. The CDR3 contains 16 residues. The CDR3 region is CASSLSGGISYNEQFF. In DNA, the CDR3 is TGTGCCAGCAGCTTAAGTGGGGGGATTTCCTACAATGAGCAGTTCTTC.

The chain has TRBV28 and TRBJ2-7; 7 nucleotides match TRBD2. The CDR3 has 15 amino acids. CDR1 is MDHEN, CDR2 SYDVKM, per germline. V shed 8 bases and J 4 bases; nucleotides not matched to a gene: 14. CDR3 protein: CASLNFRDYPYEQYF. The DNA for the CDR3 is TGTGCCAGCCTTAACTTCCGGGACTACCCATACGAGCAGTACTTC.

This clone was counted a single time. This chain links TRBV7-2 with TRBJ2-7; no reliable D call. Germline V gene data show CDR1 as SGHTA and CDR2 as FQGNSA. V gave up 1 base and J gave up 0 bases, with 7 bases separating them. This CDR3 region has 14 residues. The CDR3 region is CASSLDRDSYEQYF. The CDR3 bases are TGTGCCAGCAGCTTAGACAGAGACTCCTACGAGCAGTACTTC.

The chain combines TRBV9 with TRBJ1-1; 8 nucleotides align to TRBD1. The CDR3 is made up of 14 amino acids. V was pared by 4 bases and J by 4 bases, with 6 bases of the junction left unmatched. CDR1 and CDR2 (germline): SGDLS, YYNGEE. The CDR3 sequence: CASSKTGVSTEAFF. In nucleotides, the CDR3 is TGTGCCAGCAGCAAGACAGGGGTAAGCACTGAAGCTTTCTTT.

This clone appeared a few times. The CDR3 here is CASSAGAVSNSPLHF. The CDR3 DNA sequence: TGTGCCAGCAGTGCTGGGGCAGTTTCTAATTCACCCCTCCACTTT. The gene calls are TRBV2 and TRBJ1-6; TRBD1 is a possible D gene (5 bases). V dropped 4 bases and J dropped 6 bases, with 13 bases sitting between them. Looked up from germline, CDR1 is SNHLY and CDR2 is FYNNEI. The CDR3 is 15 residues long. Combining the CDR3 with reference TRBV2 and TRBJ1-6 gives the whole variable domain EPEVTQTPSHQVTQMGQEVILRCVPISNHLYFYWYRQILGQKVEFLVSFYNNEISEKSEIFDDQFSVERPDGSNFTLKIRSTKLEDSAMYFCASSAGAVSNSPLHFGNGTRLTVT.